These 25 T cell receptor beta chains originate from one sample sequenced in a study of tumor-infiltrating lymphocytes in primary liver carcinoma. With 400 to 550 ng total RNA as template and a constant-region primer, TCR beta cDNA was made. Each TCR beta library was derived from three nested multiplex PCR rounds that employed slightly modified ARM-PCR. Amplification in the first two PCR rounds was performed using TRBV1-TRBV30 forward primers and a C-beta reverse primer for approximately 10 cycles each. MiXCR was run by TCRdb on the multiplex PCR reads, yielding one entry per CDR3 protein. Among 310,000 or so distinct CDR3 sequences listed, 58% were seen once. Out of unsorted whole blood came the blood RNA, and germline DNA was extracted as well. Specimen: peripheral blood. The source of these receptors is a woman in her 30s with primary liver carcinoma and hepatitis B virus infection.

This chain uses TRBV20-1 with TRBJ2-5, with 7 positions matching TRBD1. V was pared by 8 bases and J by 3 bases, with 12 bases of the junction left unmatched. The CDR3 loop spans 14 amino acids. Per the germline V gene, CDR1 is DFQATT and CDR2 is SNEGSKA (reference sequence). The CDR3: CSSEGVTGKETQYF. The CDR3 nucleotides are TGCAGTTCAGAGGGGGTGACAGGGAAAGAGACCCAGTACTTC.

This clonotype occurred many times. J is TRBJ2-3 and V is TRBV6-6, with unresolved D. Trimming removed 2 bases from V and 6 bases from J, with 6 bases in between. The CDR3 covers 12 residues. The germline V gene has CDR1 MNHNY and CDR2 SVGAGI (reference sequence). The CDR3 protein is CASSYGRDTQYF. CDR3 bases: TGTGCCAGCAGTTACGGGCGGGATACGCAGTATTTT.

With respect to this clonotype: The CDR3 ends on some other residue instead of the conserved phenylalanine or tryptophan, so this is likely a read error. The chain employs TRBV6-2 or TRBV6-3 and TRBJ1-5; a weak D match, TRBD1 (6 bases). Germline V gives CDR1 MNHEY, CDR2 SVGEGT. Trimming shortened V by 0 bases and J by 4 bases, and 16 bases separated the two germline ends. This CDR3 has 17 amino acids. The CDR3 is CASSYSMGTRVNQPQHL. The CDR3 coding sequence is TGTGCCAGCAGTTACTCGATGGGGACACGGGTGAATCAGCCCCAGCATCTT.

A single count supports this clonotype. A much more abundant neighbour one base away suggests this may be a read error. The rearrangement uses TRBV12-3 or TRBV12-4 and TRBJ2-5, with TRBD1 as a possible D gene (6 bases). The CDR3 sequence is 14 residues long. Between the trimmed V and J ends, which lost 4 bases and 5 bases, there was a span of 14 bases. The CDR3 nucleotides are TGTGCCAGCAGTTGGTGGGACATTACGGAGACCCAGTACTTC. This codes for CASSWWDITETQYF.

This clonotype was detected once. A junction boundary mismatches the germline segment, possibly from a read error. The V gene is TRBV4-1, the J gene TRBJ2-7, with 10 nucleotides matching TRBD1. In germline, CDR1 is MGHRA, CDR2 YSYEKL. This CDR3 is built from 16 residues. The CDR3 loop is CVSSNIGTGVDNEQYF. CDR3 nucleotides: TGCGTCAGCAGCAACATCGGGACAGGGGTGGATAACGAGCAGTACTTC.

Turning to this clonotype: A read error is possible here, since a much larger clone lies one base away. The chain links TRBV7-8 to TRBJ2-4; 8 nucleotides align to TRBD1. Germline CDR1 and CDR2: SGHVS and FQNEAQ. The CDR3 totals 16 residues. CDR3 in amino acids: CASGFVPQGDSDIQYF. CDR3 sequence (DNA): TGTGCCAGCGGCTTCGTACCACAGGGGGACAGCGACATTCAGTACTTC.

To note about this clonotype: The junction and the germline gene differ at one end; a read error may be behind it. V is TRBV29-1 and J is TRBJ2-1; 7 bases map to TRBD2. The CDR3 contains 15 residues. From germline, CDR1 is SQVTM and CDR2 ANQGSEA. CDR3 coding DNA: TGCAGCGTTGGTCTAGCGGTCGTTTTTGACAATGAGCAGCTCTTC. This gives the protein CSVGLAVVFDNEQLF.

The J gene is TRBJ2-1, the V gene TRBV11-3; D remains unclear. This CDR3 contains 13 residues. Germline lookup yields CDR1 SGHNT and CDR2 YENEEA. V was cut by 5 bases and J by 8 bases, with 13 bases left in between. The CDR3 nucleotides read TGTGCCAGCAGCCCCCTAAGCGAGGATGAGCAGTTCTTC. Encoded protein: CASSPLSEDEQFF. Based on the CDR3 plus reference TRBV11-3 and TRBJ2-1, the full variable domain is EAGVVQSPRYKIIEKKQPVAFWCNPISGHNTLYWYLQNLGQGPELLIRYENEEAVDDSQLPKDRFSAERLKGVDSTLKIQPAELGDSAVYLCASSPLSEDEQFFGPGTRLTVL.

The chain combines TRBV11-2 with TRBJ1-2; a weak D match, TRBD1 (6 bases). Germline lookup yields CDR1 SGHAT and CDR2 FQNNGV. V lost 5 bases and J 7 bases, leaving 17 bases between the germline ends. The CDR3 contains 14 residues. CDR3 region: CASSPRGTDVGYTF. CDR3 DNA: TGTGCCAGCAGCCCCAGGGGTACAGACGTTGGCTACACCTTC.

Worth noting for this clonotype: The junction shows a germline mismatch at one end, possibly a read error. CDR3 in DNA: TGTGCCAACAGCTCCCAACCAGGGACTAATGAAAAACTGTTTTTT. Its protein product is CANSSQPGTNEKLFF. The chain uses TRBV11-3 and TRBJ1-4, with D possibly matching TRBD1 (5 bases). This CDR3 comprises 15 residues. Germline V gene data show CDR1 as SGHNT and CDR2 as YENEEA.

Comments on this clonotype: One base away lies a much larger clone, so this may be a sequencing read error. This chain links TRBV4-3 with TRBJ2-3; no clear D gene. V lost 4 bases, J lost 5 bases, and 16 bases lay in between. This CDR3 region has 15 residues. Germline V gives CDR1 LGHNA, CDR2 YSLEER. CDR3 in DNA: TGCGCCAGCAGCCGAGGAGATTTCCAGGTAGATACGCAGTATTTT. It yields the protein CASSRGDFQVDTQYF.

Comments on this clonotype: A read error may explain this, as a much larger clone is one base away. V and J are TRBV12-3 or TRBV12-4 and TRBJ1-1; 7 nucleotides align to TRBD1. The CDR3 is made up of 14 amino acids. CDR3 residues: CASTFRGIPGEALF. The CDR3 DNA reads as TGTGCCAGCACCTTCAGGGGGATCCCGGGGGAAGCTCTCTTT.

As for this clonotype: Because it lacks the conserved phenylalanine or tryptophan at the end, this CDR3 is likely a read error. The chain links TRBV11-3 to TRBJ2-7; the D is unclear. The germline V gene has CDR1 SGHNT and CDR2 YENEEA. Deletions cut 9 bases from V and 6 bases from J, with 12 bases between. The CDR3 runs 11 residues. CDR3 bases: TGTGCCAGTAGTTCGCAGTCCGAGCAGTACTTA. Its protein is CASSSQSEQYL.

For this clonotype: An end of the junction does not agree with germline; a read error may underlie this. The J gene is TRBJ2-1, the V gene TRBV29-1; D remains ambiguous. CDR3 length equals 10 residues. Germline CDR1 SQVTM, CDR2 ANQGSEA. Here the CDR3 DNA reads TGCAGAGTTGCCACGAATGAGCAATTCTTC. The encoded protein is CRVATNEQFF.

Note on this clonotype: One base away lies a much larger clone, so this may be a sequencing read error. The gene calls are TRBV11-2 and TRBJ2-2, with D perhaps TRBD1 or TRBD2 (7 bases each). CDR1 is SGHAT, CDR2 FQNNGV, per germline. This CDR3 contains 13 residues. DNA of the CDR3: TGTACCAGCGGGACAGAATTGACCGGGGAGCTGTTTTTT. Its translation is CTSGTELTGELFF.

CDR3 in DNA: TGTGCTAATGGGGAGAGCGAGCGGACAGATACGCAGTATTTT. The encoded protein is CANGESERTDTQYF. This chain joins TRBV12-5 and TRBJ2-3, with D maybe TRBD2 (5 bases). The CDR3 runs to 14 residues. Trimming left V 10 bases short and J 3 bases short, with 17 bases between. The germline CDR1 and CDR2 sequences are LGHNT and FRNRAP. The whole variable domain, remainder taken from reference TRBV12-5 and TRBJ2-3, is DARVTQTPRHKVTEMGQEVTMRCQPILGHNTVFWYRQTMMQGLELLAYFRNRAPLDDSGMPKDRFSAEMPDATLATLKIQPSEPRDSAVYFCANGESERTDTQYFGPGTRLTVL.

This clonotype has only a few counts. The chain joins TRBV12-3 or TRBV12-4 to TRBJ1-5; 8 positions match TRBD1. The trim removed 5 bases at V and 7 bases at J, leaving 7 bases unmatched. The CDR3 has 14 residues. CDR3 nucleotides: TGTGCCAGCAGTCCAACAGGGGGTTGGCAGCCCCAGCATTTT. This codes for CASSPTGGWQPQHF.

V gene TRBV30 combines with J gene TRBJ2-2, with D possibly being TRBD1 (5 bases). CDR1 GTSNPN and CDR2 SVGIG come from the germline V gene (reference sequence). V was trimmed by 2 bases and J by 2 bases, leaving 18 bases between them. The CDR3 totals 17 residues. The CDR3 sequence is CAWSPPDNSHNTGELFF. CDR3 coding DNA: TGTGCCTGGAGTCCACCGGACAATTCCCACAACACCGGGGAGCTGTTTTTT.

With regard to this clonotype: A single base separates this from a much larger clone, so it may be a read error. The chain combines TRBV11-3 with TRBJ2-1; no definite D call. The germline V gene encodes CDR1 SGHNT and CDR2 YENEEA. V was shortened by 1 base and J by 7 bases, with 11 bases between the two germline ends. This CDR3 is built from 14 residues. The CDR3 DNA reads TGTGCCAGCAGCTTAGGCGTCTCGAAGAATGAGCAGTTCTTC. Amino acid sequence: CASSLGVSKNEQFF. Looking up the rest from reference TRBV11-3 and TRBJ2-1 gives the full variable domain: EAGVVQSPRYKIIEKKQPVAFWCNPISGHNTLYWYLQNLGQGPELLIRYENEEAVDDSQLPKDRFSAERLKGVDSTLKIQPAELGDSAVYLCASSLGVSKNEQFFGPGTRLTVL.

As concerns this clonotype: The junction shows a germline mismatch at one end, possibly a read error. V gene TRBV4-1 combines with J gene TRBJ2-7, with a tentative D call TRBD2 (5 bases). Germline V gives CDR1 MGHRA, CDR2 YSYEKL. The CDR3 spans 13 residues. CDR3 DNA: TGCGCCAGCGGCCAAGGCGGGTCCTACGAGCAGTACTTC. Translated, it gives CASGQGGSYEQYF.

In regard to this clonotype: This may be a read error, as it is one base from a much larger clone. J is TRBJ1-1 and V is TRBV29-1; TRBD1 matches 9 bases. The V gene's germline CDR1 is SQVTM and CDR2 ANQGSEA. This CDR3 region has 10 residues. The trim removed 8 bases at V and 11 bases at J, leaving 6 bases unmatched. The CDR3 sequence: CSYDRGYAFF. CDR3 DNA sequence: TGCAGCTATGACAGGGGGTATGCTTTCTTT.

This clonotype was seen more than once but under ten times. The chain is built from TRBV29-1 and TRBJ2-7; TRBD1 matches 8 bases. Germline CDR1 reads SQVTM; CDR2 reads ANQGSEA. CDR3 length: 14 residues. V shed 3 bases and J 3 bases; nucleotides not matched to a gene: 7. This chain's CDR3 is CSVELSGGGYEQYF. CDR3 nucleotides: TGCAGCGTTGAGTTGTCAGGGGGCGGCTACGAGCAGTACTTC.

The chain links TRBV14 to TRBJ2-3, with D tentatively TRBD1 (5 bases). The V end was cut by 4 bases, the J end by 2 bases, with 16 bases between. The CDR3 has 16 residues. The germline V gene encodes CDR1 SGHDN and CDR2 FVKESK. The CDR3 DNA sequence: TGTGCCAGCAGCCGACAGAGTCTTTCTAACACAGATACGCAGTATTTT. Protein: CASSRQSLSNTDTQYF.

In DNA, the CDR3 is TGTGCCAGCAGTTTATCCACGTCGCGGGCGGGAGGCTACGAGCAGTACTTC. The encoded protein is CASSLSTSRAGGYEQYF. This chain links TRBV28 with TRBJ2-7; 8 nucleotides line up with TRBD2. This CDR3 is 17 amino acids long. Germline CDR1 MDHEN, CDR2 SYDVKM. The V segment lost 1 base and the J segment 3 bases; nucleotides outside the gene matches: 11.

About this clonotype: A much larger clone differs from this one at a single base, so this may be a read error. V is TRBV4-1 and J is TRBJ2-7; D is perhaps TRBD2 (5 bases). V was trimmed by 0 bases and J by 3 bases, leaving 12 bases between them. This CDR3 is built from 15 residues. Germline V gene data show CDR1 as MGHRA and CDR2 as YSYEKL. The CDR3 protein is CASSQDSTIRYEQYF. DNA for the CDR3: TGCGCCAGCAGCCAAGATTCGACTATTCGCTACGAGCAGTACTTC.